The 20 T cell receptor beta chains below all came from one sample that was sequenced in a study of blood T cell repertoires in COVID-19. Data came from immunoSEQ multiplex PCR; TCRdb stores just in-frame clones and leaves some out. The sample lists about 300,000 clones, more than 70% occurring once. The sample comprised peripheral blood. These receptors were taken from a woman in her 30s who had recovered from COVID-19.

This chain links TRBV6-5 with TRBJ2-5, with unresolved D. Trimming cost V 0 bases and J 7 bases, with 12 bases left between them. The CDR3 is 14 amino acids. Germline CDR1 MNHEY, CDR2 SVGAGI. The CDR3 DNA reads as TGTGCCAGCAGTTACTCGAGTCCGCTCGCGACCCAGTACTTC. This codes for CASSYSSPLATQYF.

The chain employs TRBV29-1 and TRBJ1-4; the match to TRBD1 covers 8 bases. This CDR3 has 10 residues. Germline V CDR1 and CDR2: SQVTM, ANQGSEA. V lost 7 bases, J lost 12 bases, and 4 bases stayed unmatched. Here the CDR3 DNA reads TGCAGCGCACAGACAGGGGAACTGTTTTTT. It yields the protein CSAQTGELFF.

V usage is TRBV6-4 and J usage is TRBJ1-4; possibly TRBD1 for D (6 bases). The CDR3 is 13 residues long. Germline-derived CDR1 and CDR2 are MRHNA and SNTAGT. Trimming removed 5 bases at V and 5 bases at J, with 9 bases between. CDR3 sequence (DNA): TGTGCCAGCAGTAGGGACAAAAATGAAAAACTGTTTTTT. Translated, it gives CASSRDKNEKLFF.

V usage is TRBV10-3 and J usage is TRBJ2-7; 14 bases fit TRBD2. V was pared by 6 bases and J by 0 bases, with 10 bases of the junction left unmatched. Germline-derived CDR1 and CDR2 are ENHRY and SYGVKD. The CDR3 totals 18 residues. This chain's CDR3 is CAISITGLAGGSSYEQYF. For the CDR3, the DNA is TGTGCCATCAGCATAACCGGACTAGCGGGGGGAAGCTCCTACGAGCAGTACTTC.

This rearrangement joins TRBV3-1 (or the pseudogene TRBV3-2) to TRBJ2-7, with 8 bases lining up with TRBD2. This CDR3 contains 15 residues. From germline, CDR1 is LGHDT and CDR2 YNNKEL (reference sequence). Trimming removed 4 bases from V and 3 bases from J; junction bases left unmatched: 8. The CDR3 DNA reads TGTGCCAGCAGCCCGGCGCCCGGGGGGGTCTACGAGCAGTACTTC. Amino acid sequence: CASSPAPGGVYEQYF.

This chain uses TRBV2 with TRBJ1-6; D is ambiguous. V lost 2 bases and J 8 bases, leaving 10 bases between the germline ends. CDR1 is SNHLY and CDR2 is FYNNEI in the germline V gene. The CDR3 is 14 residues long. The chain's CDR3 is CASSEPRPDSPLHF. CDR3 nucleotides: TGTGCCAGCAGTGAACCTAGGCCAGATTCACCCCTCCACTTT.

This chain connects TRBV19 to TRBJ2-7; TRBD1 aligns across 9 bases. This CDR3 spans 14 amino acids. V trimming: 7 bases; J trimming: 4 bases; junction bases outside the gene matches: 8. Germline V CDR1 and CDR2: LNHDA, SQIVND (reference sequence). CDR3 sequence reads: CASTPGQGLYEQYF. DNA of the CDR3: TGTGCCAGTACCCCGGGACAGGGACTTTACGAGCAGTACTTC.

The chain couples TRBV19 to TRBJ2-6; TRBD1 agrees at 7 bases. CDR3 size: 15 residues. The J segment lost 12 bases and the V segment lost 0 bases, leaving 8 bases of the junction unmatched. Germline V CDR1 and CDR2: LNHDA, SQIVND (reference sequence). This CDR3 is CASSIDGTVAGVLTF. The CDR3 region has the DNA TGTGCCAGTAGTATAGACGGGACAGTGGCTGGCGTCCTGACTTTC.

V usage is TRBV19 and J usage is TRBJ1-5, with D maybe TRBD1 (6 bases). Germline CDR1 is LNHDA and CDR2 is SQIVND (reference sequence). This CDR3 region has 16 residues. Trimming stripped 10 bases from V and 0 bases from J, with 19 bases between. The CDR3 nucleotides read TGTGCCACCCGATACCGGGACACTTATAGCAATCAGCCCCAGCATTTT. Translated: CATRYRDTYSNQPQHF. The full variable domain, completed using reference TRBV19 and TRBJ1-5, is DGGITQSPKYLFRKEGQNVTLSCEQNLNHDAMYWYRQDPGQGLRLIYYSQIVNDFQKGDIAEGYSVSREKKESFPLTVTSAQKNPTAFYLCATRYRDTYSNQPQHFGDGTRLSIL.

V gene TRBV12-3 or TRBV12-4 combines with J gene TRBJ1-4; D uncertain. Trimming took off 1 base at V and 7 bases at J, with 4 bases between the two ends. CDR3 length: 12 amino acids. The CDR3 spells CASSLGGEKLFF. The CDR3, as DNA: TGTGCCAGCAGTTTAGGAGGTGAAAAACTGTTTTTT.

The chain carries TRBV2 and TRBJ1-3; D is unresolved. Germline lookup yields CDR1 SNHLY and CDR2 FYNNEI. CDR3 size: 16 residues. The V gene lost 1 base and the J gene lost 4 bases, with 14 bases spanning the gap. The CDR3 protein is CASSEGAGRTGNTIYF. CDR3 coding DNA: TGTGCCAGCAGTGAAGGAGCCGGGAGGACGGGAAACACCATATATTTT.

The CDR3 is CASSQDGRGASTDTQYF. For the CDR3, the DNA is TGTGCCAGCAGCCAAGACGGGAGGGGAGCTAGCACAGATACGCAGTATTTT. The gene calls are TRBV4-2 and TRBJ2-3; TRBD2 aligns across 8 bases. The CDR3 runs to 17 residues. CDR1 and CDR2 from the germline V gene are LGHNA and YNFKEQ. J was trimmed by 0 bases and V by 0 bases; bases with no gene match: 5.

This sequence joins TRBV30 and TRBJ2-3; 10 bases fit TRBD2. V dropped 5 bases and J dropped 5; count of bases not matched to a gene: 4. Germline CDR1 reads GTSNPN; CDR2 reads SVGIG (reference sequence). This CDR3 region has 13 residues. Here the CDR3 DNA reads TGTGCCTGGCAGCGGGGGGGCCAAGATACGCAGTATTTT. Its protein product is CAWQRGGQDTQYF.

This clone was recorded only once. The chain recombines TRBV6-5 with TRBJ2-4, with a weak D call TRBD2 (5 bases). V shed 2 bases and J shed 1 base, with 12 bases lying between them. Germline V lookup: CDR1 MNHEY, CDR2 SVGAGI. The CDR3 extends over 16 amino acids. The DNA of the CDR3 is TGTGCCAGCAGTTACGGTGGGTCGGGGGCCAAAAACATTCAGTACTTC. Translated, it gives CASSYGGSGAKNIQYF.

The rearrangement uses TRBV19 and TRBJ1-6; TRBD1 agrees at 10 bases. The ends lost 4 bases at V and 10 bases at J; junction bases unmatched: 7. CDR1 LNHDA and CDR2 SQIVND come from the germline V gene (reference sequence). The CDR3 has 15 residues. CDR3 residues: CASSTSGTGASPLHF. The CDR3 nucleotides read TGTGCCAGTAGTACCTCCGGGACAGGGGCATCACCCCTCCACTTT. The variable domain in full, with the rest retrieved from reference TRBV19 and TRBJ1-6, is DGGITQSPKYLFRKEGQNVTLSCEQNLNHDAMYWYRQDPGQGLRLIYYSQIVNDFQKGDIAEGYSVSREKKESFPLTVTSAQKNPTAFYLCASSTSGTGASPLHFGNGTRLTVT.

J is TRBJ2-5 and V is TRBV4-1; D possibly corresponds to TRBD1 (5 bases). The germline gives CDR1 MGHRA, CDR2 YSYEKL. This CDR3 comprises 15 residues. Between the trimmed V and J ends, which lost 1 base and 5 bases, there was a span of 14 bases. The CDR3 region is CASSQVQADWETQYF. The CDR3 region has the DNA TGCGCCAGCAGCCAAGTACAGGCGGATTGGGAGACCCAGTACTTC.

This clone was recorded a few times. This chain connects TRBV5-1 to TRBJ2-2; no reliable D call. Between the trimmed V and J ends, which lost 0 bases and 6 bases, there was a span of 9 bases. This CDR3 has 14 amino acids. Germline-derived CDR1 and CDR2 are SGHRS and YFSETQ. The CDR3 DNA reads TGCGCCAGCAGCTTGGTTGTAGAAGCCGGGGAGCTGTTTTTT. Translating gives CASSLVVEAGELFF. Looking up the rest from reference TRBV5-1 and TRBJ2-2 gives the full variable domain: KAGVTQTPRYLIKTRGQQVTLSCSPISGHRSVSWYQQTPGQGLQFLFEYFSETQRNKGNFPGRFSGRQFSNSRSEMNVSTLELGDSALYLCASSLVVEAGELFFGEGSRLTVL.

In this sample, this clone turned up a few times. The chain couples TRBV29-1 to TRBJ1-1, with D possibly TRBD1 on 5 matching bases. The CDR3 loop spans 13 amino acids. Germline-derived CDR1 and CDR2 are SQVTM and ANQGSEA. With 4 bases removed from V and 4 bases from J, the gap between germline ends came to 13 bases. CDR3 coding DNA: TGCAGCGTTGGGTTGATGGGGGGCACTGAAGCTTTCTTT. Its protein is CSVGLMGGTEAFF.

This clone was observed once. The chain combines TRBV2 with TRBJ1-1; D call uncertain. Germline assignment: CDR1 SNHLY and CDR2 FYNNEI. The germline V and J ends were trimmed by 5 bases and 1 base, with 11 bases remaining between them. CDR3 length: 14 amino acids. This CDR3 reads CASSLLHSNTEAFF. The CDR3 nucleotides read TGTGCCAGCAGTTTATTACATTCGAACACTGAAGCTTTCTTT. Using reference TRBV2 and TRBJ1-1 for the parts outside the CDR3, the full variable domain is EPEVTQTPSHQVTQMGQEVILRCVPISNHLYFYWYRQILGQKVEFLVSFYNNEISEKSEIFDDQFSVERPDGSNFTLKIRSTKLEDSAMYFCASSLLHSNTEAFFGQGTRLTVV.

This clone was counted a single time. The chain is built from TRBV5-1 and TRBJ2-4; possible D gene TRBD1, 5 bases. Germline V lookup: CDR1 SGHRS, CDR2 YFSETQ. The CDR3 spans 15 residues. V was clipped by 4 bases and J by 5 bases, with 16 bases between them. The DNA of the CDR3 is TGCGCCAGCAGCGAGGTGGGGCAGACCCAAAACATTCAGTACTTC. The encoded protein is CASSEVGQTQNIQYF. Based on the CDR3 plus reference TRBV5-1 and TRBJ2-4, the full variable domain is KAGVTQTPRYLIKTRGQQVTLSCSPISGHRSVSWYQQTPGQGLQFLFEYFSETQRNKGNFPGRFSGRQFSNSRSEMNVSTLELGDSALYLCASSEVGQTQNIQYFGAGTRLSVL.